This TCR beta chain was identified during a study of OX40 agonist ivuxolimab in advanced cancers. Sampling of blood occurred at baseline, cycle 4 day 1, and cycle 7 day 1. Study observations and caveats: Which antigen the expanded peripheral T cells recognized is unknown.

Germline V gene lookup returns CDR1 LNHDA and CDR2 SQIVND (reference sequence). The V and J ends lost 9 bases and 7 bases respectively, with 15 bases between them. CDR3 length: 12 amino acids. About this clone itself: Antigen specificity is unknown.

Sequenced by immunoSEQ multiplex PCR; TCRdb stores in-frame clones only, minus some. The sample contains under 90,000 clones, approximately 80% of which appear only once. The sequence came from an adult with an advanced solid tumor such as melanoma, head and neck, liver or kidney cancer. This specimen consisted of CD4+ or CD8+ T cells sorted from blood, obtained in a trial of the OX40 agonist ivuxolimab. The chain has TRBV19 and TRBJ1-2, with no clear D. DNA for the CDR3: TGTGCCAGCGGGCAAAGGGCTAGTGGCTACACCTTC. It yields the protein CASGQRASGYTF.